This T cell receptor beta chain is from a study of blood T cell repertoires in COVID-19. The protocol was immunoSEQ multiplex PCR, while the TCRdb copy is restricted to in-frame clones and leaves out a portion. The top ten clones hold just over 2.5% of a sample with fewer than 250,000 clones, 80% to 90% of them seen once. CDR1 and CDR2 (germline): LGHNT, FRNRAP. V lost 6 bases and J 1 base, leaving 3 bases between the germline ends. The CDR3 spans 11 residues. The TCR was taken from a woman aged 25-40 years with acute COVID-19. V usage is TRBV12-5 and J usage is TRBJ1-1, with D unclear. The sample was PBMCs or T cells enriched from blood (not recorded which). The CDR3 DNA follows: TGTGCTAGTGGGGCGAACACTGAAGCTTTCTTT. As protein: CASGANTEAFF.